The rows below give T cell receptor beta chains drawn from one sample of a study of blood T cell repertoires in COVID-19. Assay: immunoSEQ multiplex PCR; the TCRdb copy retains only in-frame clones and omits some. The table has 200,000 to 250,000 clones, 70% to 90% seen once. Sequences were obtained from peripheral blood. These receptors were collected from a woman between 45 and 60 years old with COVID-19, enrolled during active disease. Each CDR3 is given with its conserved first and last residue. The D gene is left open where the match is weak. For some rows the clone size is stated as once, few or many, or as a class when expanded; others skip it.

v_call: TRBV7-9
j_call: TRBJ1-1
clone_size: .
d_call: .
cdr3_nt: TGTGCCAGCAGCGTTAAACAGGGAGGGAAAGCTTTCTTT
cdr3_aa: CASSVKQGGKAFF

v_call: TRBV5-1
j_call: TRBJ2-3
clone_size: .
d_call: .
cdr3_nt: TGCGCCAGCAGCTTGGCGCGGGTTAGCACAGATACGCAGTATTTT
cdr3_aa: CASSLARVSTDTQYF

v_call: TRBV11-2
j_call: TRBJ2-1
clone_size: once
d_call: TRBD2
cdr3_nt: TGTGCCAGCGGATTAGCGGGGGGGCAGGGGAATGAGCAGTTCTTC
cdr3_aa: CASGLAGGQGNEQFF

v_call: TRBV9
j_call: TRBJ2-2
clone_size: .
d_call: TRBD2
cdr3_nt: TGTGCCAGCAGCGTAGCGGCGGGGGGAGGCGGGGAGCTGTTTTTT
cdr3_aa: CASSVAAGGGGELFF

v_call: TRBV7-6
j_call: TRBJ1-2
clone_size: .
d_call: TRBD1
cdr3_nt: TGTGCCAGCAGCTTAGCGGGGACAGGGGATACCTATGGCTACACCTTC
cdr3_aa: CASSLAGTGDTYGYTF

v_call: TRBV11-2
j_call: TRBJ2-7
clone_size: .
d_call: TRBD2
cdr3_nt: TGTGCCAGCAGCTTCCTCCTCCTAGCGGGGAAAAGCCACGAGCAGTACTTC
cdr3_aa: CASSFLLLAGKSHEQYF

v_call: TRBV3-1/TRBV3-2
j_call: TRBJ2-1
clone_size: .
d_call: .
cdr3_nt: TGTGCCAGCAGCCAAGATCGGGTTGGCGGTAATGAGCAGTTCTTC
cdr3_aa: CASSQDRVGGNEQFF

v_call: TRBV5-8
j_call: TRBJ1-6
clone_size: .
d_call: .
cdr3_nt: TGTGCCAGCAGCTGGATGCGGAGTTCACCCCTCCACTTT
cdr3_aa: CASSWMRSSPLHF

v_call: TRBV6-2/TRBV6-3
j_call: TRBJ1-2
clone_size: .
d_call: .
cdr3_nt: TGTGCCAGCAGTTATGGGCCTTTCTATGGCTACACCTTC
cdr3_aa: CASSYGPFYGYTF

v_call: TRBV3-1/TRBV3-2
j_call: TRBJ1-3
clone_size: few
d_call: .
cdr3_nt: TGTGCCAGCAGCCAAGATCTCGGGAAGACGATTGTCGGAAACACCATATATTTT
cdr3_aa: CASSQDLGKTIVGNTIYF

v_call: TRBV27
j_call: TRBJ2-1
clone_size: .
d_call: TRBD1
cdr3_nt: TGTGCCACCCGGGACAGGAAGGATGAGCAGTTCTTC
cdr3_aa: CATRDRKDEQFF

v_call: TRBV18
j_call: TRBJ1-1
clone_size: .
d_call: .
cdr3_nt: TGTGCCAGCTCACCGGAGAAAAGCAAGAACACTGAAGCTTTCTTT
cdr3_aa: CASSPEKSKNTEAFF

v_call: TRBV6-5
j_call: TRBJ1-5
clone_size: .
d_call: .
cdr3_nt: TGTGCCAGCAGTTCCCAGGGAAATAGCAATCAGCCCCAGCATTTT
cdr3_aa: CASSSQGNSNQPQHF

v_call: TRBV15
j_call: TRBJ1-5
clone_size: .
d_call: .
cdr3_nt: TGTGCCACCAGCAGAGCACAGAATCCAGGTCAGCCCCAGCATTTT
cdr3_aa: CATSRAQNPGQPQHF